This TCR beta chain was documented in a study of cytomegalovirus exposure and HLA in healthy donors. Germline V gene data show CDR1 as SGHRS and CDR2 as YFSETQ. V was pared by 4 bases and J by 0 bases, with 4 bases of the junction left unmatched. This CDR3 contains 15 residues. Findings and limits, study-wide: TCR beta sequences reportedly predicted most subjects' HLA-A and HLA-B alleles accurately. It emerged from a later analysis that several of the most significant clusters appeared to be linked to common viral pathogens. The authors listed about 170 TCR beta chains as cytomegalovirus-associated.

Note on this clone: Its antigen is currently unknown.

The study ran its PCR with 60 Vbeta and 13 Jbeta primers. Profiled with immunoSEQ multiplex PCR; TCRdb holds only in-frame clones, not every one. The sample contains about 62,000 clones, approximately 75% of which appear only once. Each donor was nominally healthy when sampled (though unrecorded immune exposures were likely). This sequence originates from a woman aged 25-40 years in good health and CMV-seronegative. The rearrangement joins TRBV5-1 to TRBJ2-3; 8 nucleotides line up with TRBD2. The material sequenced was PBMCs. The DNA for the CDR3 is TGCGCCAGCAGCCTCATAGCGGGGAGCACAGATACGCAGTATTTT. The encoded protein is CASSLIAGSTDTQYF.